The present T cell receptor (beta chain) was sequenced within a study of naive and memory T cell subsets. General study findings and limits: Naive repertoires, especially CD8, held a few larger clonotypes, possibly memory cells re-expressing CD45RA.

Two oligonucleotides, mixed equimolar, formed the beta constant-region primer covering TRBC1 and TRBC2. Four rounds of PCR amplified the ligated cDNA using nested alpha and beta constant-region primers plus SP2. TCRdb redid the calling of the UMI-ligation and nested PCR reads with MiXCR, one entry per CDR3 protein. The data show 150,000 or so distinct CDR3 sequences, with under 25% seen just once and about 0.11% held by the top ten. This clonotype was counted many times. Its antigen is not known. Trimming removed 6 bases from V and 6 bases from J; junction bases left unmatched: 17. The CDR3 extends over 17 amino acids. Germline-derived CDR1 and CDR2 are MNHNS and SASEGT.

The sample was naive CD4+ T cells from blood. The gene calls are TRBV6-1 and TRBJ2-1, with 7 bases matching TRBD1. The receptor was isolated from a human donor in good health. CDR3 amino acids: CASRGRVTGWGSNEQFF. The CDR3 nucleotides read TGTGCCAGCAGGGGTCGTGTGACAGGGTGGGGGTCCAATGAGCAGTTCTTC.